This T cell receptor (beta chain) was found in a study of technical replicates of blood from several donors. Libraries were prepared by immunoSEQ multiplex PCR; TCRdb keeps only in-frame clonotypes and omits some of them. The sample comprises more than 80,000 clones, about 96% of which are singletons, and about 0.31% rests with the top ten. This clone has a single count. CDR3 size: 14 residues. Germline V gives CDR1 MNHNS, CDR2 SASEGT. V trimming: 4 bases; J trimming: 4 bases; junction bases outside the gene matches: 3. The chain links TRBV6-1 to TRBJ1-4, with 7 bases identical to TRBD1. The sample comprised T cells isolated from PBMCs. The sequence derives from a human donor in good health. CDR3 amino acids: CASSGQGFNEKLFF. CDR3 DNA: TGTGCCAGCAGTGGACAGGGCTTTAATGAAAAACTGTTTTTT.